Below, 27 T cell receptor beta chains from the same sample are listed, as sequenced in a study of blood T cell repertoires in COVID-19. This table comes from immunoSEQ multiplex PCR, and its TCRdb copy is limited to in-frame clones, with some not included. The top ten clones hold 6% to 7% of a sample with 310,000 or so clones, roughly 87% of them seen once. Sequenced: PBMCs or T cells enriched from blood (not recorded which). All receptors derive from a woman in her 40s who had recovered from COVID-19.

The genes are TRBV5-4 and TRBJ2-1, with a possible D match to TRBD2 (6 bases). The germline CDR1 and CDR2 sequences are SGHNT and YYREEE (reference sequence). The CDR3 length is 15 residues. The ends were cut back, 3 bases at V and 0 bases at J, with 10 bases in the middle. The CDR3 DNA is TGTGCCAGCAGCTCATCTAGCGACTCCTACAATGAGCAGTTCTTC. Its protein product is CASSSSSDSYNEQFF.

This clone was observed a single time. The J gene is TRBJ1-4, the V gene TRBV6-2 or TRBV6-3, with 9 nucleotides matching TRBD1. V lost 6 bases, J lost 3 bases, and 11 bases stayed unmatched. The V gene's germline CDR1 is MNHEY and CDR2 SVGEGT. The CDR3 extends over 17 amino acids. CDR3: CASSRTYDRGSNEKLFF. In DNA form, the CDR3 reads TGTGCCAGCAGCCGGACGTACGACAGGGGGTCTAATGAAAAACTGTTTTTT.

This rearrangement joins TRBV9 to TRBJ2-1; 9 bases agree with TRBD2. This CDR3 spans 14 amino acids. After removal of 4 bases from V and 2 bases from J, the junction contained 1 base not matched to a gene. Germline V gene sequence: CDR1 SGDLS, CDR2 YYNGEE. The CDR3 DNA follows: TGTGCCAGCAGCCTAGCGGGAACCTACAATGAGCAGTTCTTC. It yields the protein CASSLAGTYNEQFF.

This clone was seen just once. This chain links TRBV2 with TRBJ2-3; possible D gene TRBD2, 6 bases. Germline V gene sequence: CDR1 SNHLY, CDR2 FYNNEI. CDR3 length equals 15 residues. With 6 bases removed from V and 3 bases from J, the gap between germline ends came to 16 bases. Written as DNA, the CDR3 is TGTGCCAGCAGCTCCGGCCAGGGAGGAACAGATACGCAGTATTTT. Translation gives CASSSGQGGTDTQYF.

This clone was found a few times. The rearrangement uses TRBV3-1 (or the pseudogene TRBV3-2) and TRBJ2-7; perhaps TRBD1 as D (6 bases). Trimming took 4 bases from V and 1 from J, leaving 17 bases between them. The CDR3 length is 16 residues. CDR1 LGHDT and CDR2 YNNKEL come from the germline V gene (reference sequence). CDR3 bases: TGTGCCAGCAGCCCCCCACAGGGCCGCCGATCCTACGAGCAGTACTTC. Protein product: CASSPPQGRRSYEQYF.

J is TRBJ2-7 and V is TRBV19; D possibly corresponds to TRBD1 (6 bases). Between the trimmed V and J ends, which lost 7 bases and 1 base, there was a span of 23 bases. The V gene's germline CDR1 is LNHDA and CDR2 SQIVND (reference sequence). The length of the CDR3 is 17 residues. Written as DNA, the CDR3 is TGTGCCAGTACCGCCCCCTTTATACGGGACACGTCCTACGAGCAGTACTTC. Translation: CASTAPFIRDTSYEQYF.

The gene calls are TRBV5-1 and TRBJ2-1, with 8 bases identical to TRBD2. Germline V gene lookup returns CDR1 SGHRS and CDR2 YFSETQ. The trim removed 5 bases at V and 7 bases at J, leaving 14 bases unmatched. The CDR3 runs 16 residues. The CDR3 coding sequence is TGCGCCAGCAGAACCGAAGCGGGAGTATCGGTAAATGAGCAGTTCTTC. Protein sequence: CASRTEAGVSVNEQFF. Full variable domain (outside the CDR3, taken from reference TRBV5-1 and TRBJ2-1): KAGVTQTPRYLIKTRGQQVTLSCSPISGHRSVSWYQQTPGQGLQFLFEYFSETQRNKGNFPGRFSGRQFSNSRSEMNVSTLELGDSALYLCASRTEAGVSVNEQFFGPGTRLTVL.

This rearrangement joins TRBV28 to TRBJ1-2; D is ambiguous. Between the trimmed V and J ends, which lost 4 bases and 5 bases, there was a span of 11 bases. Germline V CDR1 and CDR2: MDHEN, SYDVKM. The CDR3 consists of 13 residues. As DNA, the CDR3 is TGTGCCAGCAGTTCACAGATCATGTATGGCTACACCTTC. Protein product: CASSSQIMYGYTF.

The chain uses TRBV20-1 and TRBJ2-1, with D maybe TRBD2 (5 bases). V dropped 6 bases and J dropped 9 bases, with 9 bases sitting between them. This CDR3 has 10 residues. Per germline, CDR1 DFQATT and CDR2 SNEGSKA (reference sequence). CDR3: CSAQRGEQFF. In DNA, the CDR3 is TGCAGTGCCCAACGGGGTGAGCAGTTCTTC.

The chain has TRBV29-1 and TRBJ2-5; D is possibly TRBD2 (7 bases). Germline CDR1 is SQVTM and CDR2 is ANQGSEA. The V and J ends lost 7 bases and 1 base respectively, with 10 bases between them. The CDR3 totals 12 residues. The CDR3 reads CSGGGLQETQYF. The CDR3 DNA sequence: TGCAGCGGCGGGGGCCTCCAAGAGACCCAGTACTTC.

This clone was recorded once. The rearrangement joins TRBV20-1 to TRBJ1-1; 7 bases agree with TRBD1. This CDR3 has 14 residues. The junction had 5 bases not matched to a gene; V was cut back by 3 bases and J by 1 base. Per germline, CDR1 DFQATT and CDR2 SNEGSKA (reference sequence). CDR3 residues: CSASQGGGNTEAFF. For the CDR3, the DNA is TGCAGTGCTAGTCAGGGGGGTGGGAACACTGAAGCTTTCTTT.

J is TRBJ2-3 and V is TRBV28; 16 positions match TRBD2. The CDR3 is made up of 16 amino acids. Germline CDR1 and CDR2: MDHEN and SYDVKM. V was pared by 6 bases and J by 6 bases, with 6 bases of the junction left unmatched. Here the CDR3 reads CASSPRGLAGGDTQYF. The CDR3 bases are TGTGCCAGCAGCCCCCGGGGACTAGCGGGAGGGGATACGCAGTATTTT.

The chain is built from TRBV7-2 and TRBJ1-2, with a possible D match to TRBD1 (6 bases). This CDR3 contains 15 residues. The V and J ends lost 1 base and 2 bases respectively, with 11 bases between them. Per germline, CDR1 SGHTA and CDR2 FQGNSA. CDR3 sequence (DNA): TGTGCCAGCAGCTTAGGCAGGGGACGGAACTATGGCTACACCTTC. Translating it yields CASSLGRGRNYGYTF.

This CDR3 reads CASSPQWAAEAFF. In nucleotides, the CDR3 is TGTGCCAGCAGCCCCCAGTGGGCTGCTGAAGCTTTCTTT. This chain links TRBV7-6 with TRBJ1-1; D unclear. The CDR3 has 13 amino acids. Trimming pared 5 bases from V and 6 bases from J, leaving 13 bases between. Germline loops: CDR1 SGHVS, CDR2 FNYEAQ.

The chain couples TRBV6-5 to TRBJ1-5; TRBD1 aligns across 8 bases. This CDR3 has 14 amino acids. Germline V gene lookup returns CDR1 MNHEY and CDR2 SVGAGI. The ends lost 6 bases at V and 2 bases at J; junction bases unmatched: 3. The CDR3 nucleotides are TGTGCCAGCAGCGCGACAGGGGGCAATCAGCCCCAGCATTTT. Its translation: CASSATGGNQPQHF.

The chain employs TRBV7-6 and TRBJ2-7; D is possibly TRBD2 (6 bases). Deletions cut 2 bases from V and 3 bases from J, with 8 bases between. The CDR3 is 13 residues long. Germline CDR1 and CDR2: SGHVS and FNYEAQ. DNA of the CDR3: TGTGCCAGCAGCTTAAATAGCGGCTACGAGCAGTACTTC. This codes for CASSLNSGYEQYF.

This clone was counted a single time. V usage is TRBV18 and J usage is TRBJ2-1; weak D call: TRBD2 (5 bases). The CDR3 has 18 residues. Germline lookup yields CDR1 KGHSH and CDR2 LQKENI. Trimming took off 3 bases at V and 4 bases at J, with 22 bases between the two ends. The CDR3 region has the DNA TGTGCCAGCTCACCGAGAGGGAAGGGCAGCCTTGGGTACAATGAGCAGTTCTTC. It encodes CASSPRGKGSLGYNEQFF.

The rearrangement uses TRBV15 and TRBJ2-1; TRBD1 agrees at 10 bases. CDR1 and CDR2 from the germline V gene are LNHNV and YYDKDF (reference sequence). J was trimmed by 12 bases and V by 2 bases; bases with no gene match: 13. CDR3 length: 16 residues. The CDR3 protein is CATSRTTGTGVMGQFF. In DNA form, the CDR3 reads TGTGCCACCAGCAGAACAACCGGGACAGGGGTAATGGGGCAGTTCTTC.

In this sample, this clone turned up once. The chain combines TRBV3-1 (or the pseudogene TRBV3-2) with TRBJ1-2, with D possibly matching TRBD1 (6 bases). Trimming took off 0 bases at V and 4 bases at J, with 9 bases between the two ends. Germline CDR1 reads LGHDT; CDR2 reads YNNKEL (reference sequence). The CDR3 extends over 14 amino acids. The CDR3 loop reads CASSQEGASYGYTF. The DNA for the CDR3 is TGTGCCAGCAGCCAAGAGGGGGCTAGCTATGGCTACACCTTC.

The chain uses TRBV2 and TRBJ1-5; no clear D. Per the germline V gene, CDR1 is SNHLY and CDR2 is FYNNEI. The CDR3 covers 15 residues. Trimming removed 8 bases from V and 3 bases from J, with 17 bases in between. The DNA for the CDR3 is TGTGCCAGCGCCCAGGAGGTTGTAGACAATCAGCCCCAGCATTTT. Its translation: CASAQEVVDNQPQHF. The entire variable domain, with the rest obtained from reference TRBV2 and TRBJ1-5, is as follows: EPEVTQTPSHQVTQMGQEVILRCVPISNHLYFYWYRQILGQKVEFLVSFYNNEISEKSEIFDDQFSVERPDGSNFTLKIRSTKLEDSAMYFCASAQEVVDNQPQHFGDGTRLSIL.

This chain uses TRBV4-2 with TRBJ2-7; the match to TRBD2 covers 10 bases. Germline lookup yields CDR1 LGHNA and CDR2 YNFKEQ. The ends lost 5 bases at V and 1 base at J; junction bases unmatched: 5. The CDR3 is made up of 15 amino acids. The CDR3, as DNA: TGTGCCAGCAGCGAAACTAGCGGGACTTCCTACGAGCAGTACTTC. Translation: CASSETSGTSYEQYF.

This clone has just one count. The chain couples TRBV9 to TRBJ2-3; D call uncertain. Trimming cost V 0 bases and J 2 bases, with 13 bases left between them. CDR1 and CDR2 from the germline V gene are SGDLS and YYNGEE. The CDR3 runs 16 residues. In DNA form, the CDR3 reads TGTGCCAGCAGCGTAGAGAGTCATGCCCCCACAGATACGCAGTATTTT. This gives the protein CASSVESHAPTDTQYF.

The chain employs TRBV7-9 and TRBJ2-2, with D possibly being TRBD2 (6 bases). Per germline, CDR1 SEHNR and CDR2 FQNEAQ (reference sequence). There are 14 residues in the CDR3. V was pared by 11 bases and J by 1 base, with 14 bases between. CDR3 sequence: CAAEGRRNTGELFF. CDR3 in DNA: TGTGCCGCGGAGGGGAGAAGGAACACCGGGGAGCTGTTTTTT. Full variable domain (outside the CDR3, taken from reference TRBV7-9 and TRBJ2-2): DTGVSQNPRHKITKRGQNVTFRCDPISEHNRLYWYRQTLGQGPEFLTYFQNEAQLEKSRLLSDRFSAERPKGSFSTLEIQRTEQGDSAMYLCAAEGRRNTGELFFGEGSRLTVL.

The chain combines TRBV5-1 with TRBJ1-4; D is unclear. This CDR3 has 12 residues. From germline, CDR1 is SGHRS and CDR2 YFSETQ. V gave up 5 bases and J gave up 4 bases, with 6 bases separating them. In DNA form, the CDR3 reads TGCGCCAGCAGAATCCTTAATGAAAAACTGTTTTTT. Its translation is CASRILNEKLFF.

V is TRBV27 and J is TRBJ1-1; TRBD1 matches 7 bases. Unmatched junction bases numbered 4, after V lost 6 bases and J lost 3 bases. The CDR3 is 13 amino acids. Germline lookup yields CDR1 MNHEY and CDR2 SMNVEV (reference sequence). The CDR3 coding sequence is TGTGCCAGCAGCGTACAGGGGTACACTGAAGCTTTCTTT. It encodes CASSVQGYTEAFF.

The rearrangement joins TRBV15 to TRBJ1-2; tentative D call: TRBD1 (5 bases). CDR1 is LNHNV and CDR2 is YYDKDF in the germline V gene (reference sequence). Trimming stripped 5 bases from V and 4 bases from J, with 8 bases between. CDR3 length: 12 residues. The chain's CDR3 is CATSDDSYGYTF. CDR3 nucleotides: TGTGCCACCAGCGATGACAGCTATGGCTACACCTTC.

This clone was detected a few times. J is TRBJ2-1 and V is TRBV14; a weak D match, TRBD1 (5 bases). The V end was cut by 5 bases, the J end by 7 bases, with 15 bases between. The length of the CDR3 is 14 residues. Germline V gene lookup returns CDR1 SGHDN and CDR2 FVKESK. CDR3 nucleotide sequence: TGTGCCAGCAGCAGCCTACCACAGGCAAATGAGCAGTTCTTC. It translates to CASSSLPQANEQFF. The complete variable domain, with remaining parts taken from reference TRBV14 and TRBJ2-1, reads EAGVTQFPSHSVIEKGQTVTLRCDPISGHDNLYWYRRVMGKEIKFLLHFVKESKQDESGMPNNRFLAERTGGTYSTLKVQPAELEDSGVYFCASSSLPQANEQFFGPGTRLTVL.